This entry lists 4 T cell receptor beta chains sequenced from one sample in a study of blood T cell repertoires in COVID-19. This table comes from immunoSEQ multiplex PCR, and its TCRdb copy is limited to in-frame clones, with some not included. The sample holds 250,000 or so clones; 85% to 90% are singletons and the top ten take roughly 3.9%. The source material was PBMCs or T cells enriched from blood (not recorded which). These receptors were taken from a woman between 25 and 40 years old with acute COVID-19.

The chain joins TRBV29-1 to TRBJ2-7; maybe TRBD1 (5 bases). The CDR3 totals 13 residues. Germline CDR1 is SQVTM and CDR2 is ANQGSEA. V gave up 0 bases and J gave up 7 bases, with 13 bases separating them. Written as DNA, the CDR3 is TGCAGCGTTGAAGAACAGGATTCCTGGGAGCAGTACTTC. Amino acid sequence: CSVEEQDSWEQYF.

The table lists this clone with a few counts. The V call is TRBV2, the J call TRBJ1-3; D is unclear. The CDR3 is 14 amino acids. In germline, CDR1 is SNHLY, CDR2 FYNNEI. V lost 3 bases to trimming and J lost 0 bases, with 6 bases between them. CDR3 amino acids: CASSEGSSGNTIYF. Here the CDR3 DNA reads TGTGCCAGCAGTGAGGGGAGCTCTGGAAACACCATATATTTT.

The chain recombines TRBV6-5 with TRBJ1-3, with no clear D. CDR3 length: 16 residues. The germline CDR1 and CDR2 sequences are MNHEY and SVGAGI. V gave up 1 base and J gave up 2 bases, with 12 bases separating them. CDR3 nucleotide sequence: TGTGCCAGCAGTTACTACCAGGCTGGCGCTGGAAACACCATATATTTT. It specifies CASSYYQAGAGNTIYF.

This clone was detected only once. This chain connects TRBV7-9 to TRBJ2-3, with 12 bases lining up with TRBD2. The CDR3 is 14 amino acids. V was clipped by 7 bases and J by 4 bases; unmatched bases: 3. Germline CDR1 and CDR2: SEHNR and FQNEAQ (reference sequence). CDR3 nucleotide sequence: TGTGCCAGCACGACTAGCGGGAGTGCAGATACGCAGTATTTT. Its translation: CASTTSGSADTQYF.